The present T cell receptor beta chain was sequenced within a study of low-dose radiotherapy and immunotherapy resistance in tumors. For the study at large: On an every-two-weeks schedule, patients received intravenous nivolumab 240 mg, along with ipilimumab 1 mg/kg every six weeks.

V lost 5 bases to trimming and J lost 2 bases, with 15 bases between them. This CDR3 has 16 amino acids. Germline CDR1 reads PRHDT; CDR2 reads FYEKMQ (reference sequence). As to time point: after trial treatment. Treatment meaning: LDRT plus nivolumab, ipilimumab, low-dose cyclophosphamide and aspirin (RACIN trial). The sample holds many counts of this clonotype. With TRAV- and TRBV-specific primers, first-strand cDNA was made, covering the alpha and beta chains. With a V-primer adapter and a constant-region primer, TCRs were amplified for roughly 18 PCR cycles. mRNA, after isolation, was amplified by in vitro transcription. From the reads, TCRdb called clonotypes with MiXCR, one entry per CDR3 protein. There are tens of thousands of distinct CDR3 sequences in the sample; 20% to 30% occur only once, and 9.5% to 13% lies in the top ten.

The sample was PBMCs, taken after low-dose radiotherapy plus immunotherapy. The chain links TRBV13 to TRBJ2-2; D tentatively fits TRBD1 or TRBD2 (6 bases each). The clonotype was recovered from a male donor with prostate cancer. CDR3 loop: CASSGGRGSNTGELFF. The CDR3, as DNA: TGTGCCAGCAGCGGGGGGCGGGGCTCAAACACCGGGGAGCTGTTTTTT.